The subject of this entry is one T cell receptor (beta chain). It has no known antigen specificity. Possible read error: a much larger clone is one base away. This sample stems from a study of human T cells and chemical hapten exposure (dated by TCRdb to 2020 to 2023). Study-wide context: For sensitization, 2% DPC in acetone was applied to an approximately 2 cm by approximately 2 cm area of upper inner arm skin. Throughout the approximately 26-week study period, patients were also given weekly therapeutic DPC doses on the scalp. The patient cohort, mostly female, included alopecia areata with under or over 50% scalp involvement, alopecia totalis and alopecia universalis. Libraries were pooled for sequencing, and variation in per-sample TCR yields was attributed mainly to small differences in library volumes within the pool. Some 29 alopecia patients gave blood for TCR sequencing at one to four time points (pre-sensitization, 2, 6 and 24 weeks). The study tracked peripheral blood TCR repertoire changes in vivo during primary and secondary sensitization to the hapten diphenylcyclopropenone (DPC) in alopecia patients. Patch testing was performed on the upper back with Finn chambers containing 0.01% DPC, and the patch tests were scored after 6 days according to International Contact Dermatitis Research Group standards. Blood samples were taken from patients before sensitization (week 0) and then at 2, 6 and about 24 weeks after DPC sensitization. Here is what the overall study found, with its caveats: Patch test score was positively correlated with the number of PT1 expanded TCRs, with significance at thresholds 8, 16 and 32 but not at 4. Expanded TCRs formed significantly more large CDR3 similarity clusters than pre-sensitization or healthy control sets, consistent with antigen-driven responses. After repeated subsampling, the strength of the expansion versus patch-test correlation and the threshold at which it became significant changed. The number of TCRs above 1 in 1000 frequency did not change with DPC sensitization; there was no evidence of global repertoire structure alterations. Because every patient had alopecia, a presumed autoimmune disease, the patients' immune response might differ from that of healthy individuals.

Preparation of the library involved RACE. Instrument used: NextSeq 500. Library preparation attached unique molecular identifiers to individual cDNA molecules for quantitative, reproducible TCR counting. For every blood RNA sample, sequencing covered both the TCR alpha and TCR beta chains. The paper's processing steps were these. Samples had a median of 95,638 TCRs, with a range from roughly 20,000 to 690,600. V, J and CDR3 annotation of the TCR reads was carried out using the Decombinator software suite. Every sample was subsampled to the same number of TCRs (28,000) for the PS versus PT1 abundance plots. Expanded TCRs were defined as absent before sensitization and observed at least eight times at the 2-week time point. TCRdb reran the public reads through fastp at Q25 and MiXCR, keeping productive beta chains. Here each entry gathers all rows of one CDR3 protein and keeps the most common genes and DNA. These V and J calls rely on TCRdb rather than the paper's analysis. The sample has around 95,000 distinct CDR3 sequences on record, less than 14% of them singletons. In total, the top ten clones hold under 3.5% of the sample.

From the cysteine through the phenylalanine, the CDR3 covers 13 amino acids. Kept here is only the CDR3 DNA, which spans 39 bases and is read in frame from base 1. CDR1 SGDLS and CDR2 YYNGEE were looked up in the germline V gene. V is shortened by 5 bases, J by 6 bases, and the region joining them spans 15 bases. Interpreted using the paper, the time point label stands for: pre-sensitization, week 0. In light of the paper, this sample's treatment or condition label describes: therapeutic diphenylcyclopropenone sensitization with weekly scalp DPC. At every patch-test visit, the blood draw took place before the patch test was put on. Patients were eligible if aged 18 to 70, diagnosed with alopecia and judged suitable for DPC therapy, and pregnant patients were excluded. Unfractionated whole blood was collected in Tempus Blood RNA tubes, and total RNA was extracted from that blood.

The material sequenced was whole blood, taken in connection with sensitization to the hapten diphenylcyclopropenone (DPC). This clonotype was obtained from an older woman with alopecia areata. Some clones in this sample may be carry-over from other donors' samples. The sequence joins TRBV9 to TRBJ2-7; matching of 6 bases hints at TRBD1 as the D gene. The bases read TGTGCCAGCAGTCGAACAGGGCTGCGCGAGCAGTACTTC. The translation is CASSRTGLREQYF. With all but the CDR3 taken from the reference TRBV9 and TRBJ2-7 genes, the full variable domain is: DSGVTQTPKHLITATGQRVTLRCSPRSGDLSVYWYQQSLDQGLQFLIQYYNGEERAKGNILERFSAQQFPDLHSELNLSSLELGDSALYFCASSRTGLREQYFGPGTRLTVT.